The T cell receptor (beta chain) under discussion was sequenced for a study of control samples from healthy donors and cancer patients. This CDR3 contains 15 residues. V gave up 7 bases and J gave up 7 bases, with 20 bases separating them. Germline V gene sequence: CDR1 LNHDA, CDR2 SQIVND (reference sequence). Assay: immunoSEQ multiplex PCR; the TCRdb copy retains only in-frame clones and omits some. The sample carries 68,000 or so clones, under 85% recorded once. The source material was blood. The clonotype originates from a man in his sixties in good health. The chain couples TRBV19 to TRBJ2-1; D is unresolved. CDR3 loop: CASTSEESVGNEQFF. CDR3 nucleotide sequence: TGTGCCAGTACCTCGGAAGAAAGTGTTGGGAATGAGCAGTTCTTC.